This TCR beta chain was captured by sequencing in a study of shared clonotypes between healthy human individuals. Naive CD8 cells lacked CD45RO, underwent positive selection for CCR7 and left out terminally differentiated effector memory CD45RA+ cells. Trimming at V came to 1 base and at J to 13 bases, leaving 7 bases not matched to a gene. There are 12 residues in the CDR3. Germline V lookup: CDR1 SGHAT, CDR2 FQNNGV. This table comes from immunoSEQ multiplex PCR, and its TCRdb copy is limited to in-frame clones, with some not included. Counted here are roughly 590,000 clones, around 95% occurring once; the ten biggest clones make up 0.11%.

This clonotype was sampled from a woman aged 25 to 39 in good health. This chain connects TRBV11-2 to TRBJ2-7, with 7 bases that match TRBD1. Specimen: naive CD8+ T cells sorted from blood. The CDR3 DNA reads as TGTGCCAGCAGCTTAGGGAGACAGGGTCCTTACTTC. Protein product: CASSLGRQGPYF.